The next 3 T cell receptor beta chains were all read from a single sample in a study of blood T cells in healthy people across ages. A second about 7 to 12 cycle PCR used barcoded and J-beta primers. TCRdb reanalysed the 5' RACE reads using MiXCR and keeps one entry per CDR3 protein. Of hundreds of thousands of distinct CDR3 sequences in the sample, roughly a quarter were seen once. The data were also submitted as part of a second study, on T cells of mothers and their children.

Sample: blood. The receptors here all came from a boy younger than 10 in good health.

Many counts were recorded for this clonotype. The V gene is TRBV6-6, the J gene TRBJ2-5, with TRBD1 identical over 7 bases. CDR1 and CDR2 (germline): MNHNY, SVGAGI (reference sequence). Unmatched junction bases numbered 8, after V lost 6 bases and J lost 1 base. This CDR3 has 15 residues. The DNA for the CDR3 is TGTGCCAGCAGCACCCTCAGGGGGTTCCAAGAGACCCAGTACTTC. Its protein product is CASSTLRGFQETQYF.

This chain uses TRBV11-2 with TRBJ2-7, with 10 positions matching TRBD2. Judging by the DNA end, TRBJ2-1 fits better; the J call may be wrong. This CDR3 has 15 residues. Germline V CDR1 and CDR2: SGHAT, FQNNGV. The CDR3 reads CASTDSGRLGNEQFF. CDR3 DNA sequence: TGTGCCAGCACAGATAGCGGGAGGTTAGGCAATGAGCAGTTCTTC.

This rearrangement joins TRBV29-1 to TRBJ2-7, with TRBD2 matching over 9 bases. V lost 4 bases to trimming and J lost 4 bases; unmatched junction nucleotides: 2. Germline lookup yields CDR1 SQVTM and CDR2 ANQGSEA. CDR3 length: 12 residues. This CDR3 reads CSVATSGYEQYF. In DNA, the CDR3 is TGCAGCGTTGCGACTAGCGGTTACGAGCAGTACTTC.